These T cell receptor beta chains were read from a single sample in a study of read filtering for tumor transcriptome and immune sequencing. MiXCR was run by TCRdb on the reads, yielding one entry per CDR3 protein. This table holds 35,000 to 40,000 distinct CDR3 sequences, roughly an eighth found once. The material sequenced was a population of CD138-negative cells sorted from bone marrow. Every receptor here comes from a donor at least 40 years old with multiple myeloma. The CDR3 runs from the conserved cysteine through the conserved F or W. Each record gives: J gene, D gene, V gene, clone size, CDR3 DNA, CDR3 protein. The D gene is left open where the match is weak. Not every row has a clone size; where given, it reads once, few, many or a size class.

>TRBJ2-2|TRBD2|TRBV6-1|many
TGTGCCAGCAGTGACCTAGCGGGAGCGAACACCGGGGAGCTGTTTTTT
CASSDLAGANTGELFF
>TRBJ2-6|.|TRBV29-1|many
TGCAGCGTTGAAGATTATCTGGGGTTGCCTGGGGCCAACGTCCTGACTTTC
CSVEDYLGLPGANVLTF
>TRBJ1-1|TRBD1|TRBV5-1|few
TGCGCCAGCAGCCGCGGACAGGGCGCGGCCAGTAGGACTGAAGCTTTCTTT
CASSRGQGAASRTEAFF
>TRBJ1-4|.|TRBV7-9|many
TGTGCCAGCAGCTTCGGACGGTGGGGGGAAAAACTGTTTTTT
CASSFGRWGEKLFF
>TRBJ2-1|.|TRBV19|many
TGTGCCAGTGGCGAAGTAGCGGCTTACAATGAGCAGTTCTTC
CASGEVAAYNEQFF
>TRBJ2-3|.|TRBV4-2|.
TGTGCCAGCAGCCAAGTAGGAGGGTCGGACACAGATACGCAGTATTTT
CASSQVGGSDTDTQYF
>TRBJ1-1|.|TRBV10-3|many
TGTGCCATCAGTGAGTCGACTCTGAACACTGAAGCTTTCTTT
CAISESTLNTEAFF
>TRBJ2-7|TRBD2|TRBV7-2|once
TGTGCCAGCAGCCGAGCGGGAGGGCCTGGGGGAGAGCAGTACTTC
CASSRAGGPGGEQYF
>TRBJ1-2|.|TRBV7-9|many
TGTGCCAGCAGCTTAGATGAAGGGTATAGGTATGGCTACACCTTC
CASSLDEGYRYGYTF
>TRBJ2-1|.|TRBV12-3/TRBV12-4|many
TGTGCCAGCAGCCTTTTAGGGCCCTCCTACAATGAGCAGTTCTTC
CASSLLGPSYNEQFF
>TRBJ2-2|TRBD2|TRBV6-2/TRBV6-3|many
TGTGCCAGCAGTTGGAGACTAGCGGGAGGTAAAACCGGGGAGCTGTTTTTT
CASSWRLAGGKTGELFF
>TRBJ2-5|TRBD2|TRBV7-8|.
TGTGCCAGCAGCCGGACTAGCGGGAGCGGGGAGACCCAGTACTTC
CASSRTSGSGETQYF
>TRBJ2-1|TRBD1|TRBV2|many
TGTGCCACTAAAAGGGGGCATGAGCAGTTCTTC
CATKRGHEQFF
>TRBJ2-1|TRBD2|TRBV2|many
TGTGCCAGCAGTCTACTAGCGGGAGGATACGATGAGCAGTTCTTC
CASSLLAGGYDEQFF
>TRBJ1-4|.|TRBV5-1|many
TGCGCCAGCAGAGAAGGTTTCTTGGGGGCGTCGGCTAATGAAAAACTGTTTTTT
CASREGFLGASANEKLFF
>TRBJ2-2|TRBD2|TRBV3-1|few
TGTGCCAGCAGCCAAGACGTCCGGGCACCGAGGGGGACTAGCGGTAACACCGGGGAGCTGTTTTTT
CASSQDVRAPRGTSGNTGELFF
>TRBJ2-2|.|TRBV7-2|.
TGTGCCAGCATTGGGGGCAACACCGGGGAGCTGTTTTTT
CASIGGNTGELFF
>TRBJ2-2|TRBD1|TRBV29-1|many
TGCAGCGTTGCCCGGACAGGGGTTACCGGGGAGCTGTTTTTT
CSVARTGVTGELFF
>TRBJ2-5|.|TRBV7-2|many
TGTGCCAGCAGCTTAGGTGGGGGCTTGGAGACCCAGTACTTC
CASSLGGGLETQYF
>TRBJ2-5|.|TRBV12-3/TRBV12-4|many
TGTGCCAGCAGGAGAGGACGAAGGGAGACCCAGTACTTC
CASRRGRRETQYF
>TRBJ1-6|TRBD1|TRBV4-1|.
TGCGCCAGCGCCAAGGACAGGGGAGGCTCACCCCTCCACTTT
CASAKDRGGSPLHF
>TRBJ2-5|.|TRBV13|few
TGTGCCAGCAGCTTAGAAGGGGGAGAGACCCAGTACTTC
CASSLEGGETQYF
>TRBJ1-2|.|TRBV6-5|many
TGTGCCAGCAGTTACTCCGGGGCCAGGGGAAACTATGGCTACACCTTC
CASSYSGARGNYGYTF
>TRBJ1-2|.|TRBV5-1|many
TGCGCCAGCAGCTTTAACAGGGAAACTAACTATGGCTACACCTTC
CASSFNRETNYGYTF
>TRBJ2-7|.|TRBV20-1|.
TGCAGTGCTAGAGATAAGGTCACGGGATACGAGCAGTACTTC
CSARDKVTGYEQYF
>TRBJ2-7|TRBD2|TRBV2|.
TGTGCCAGCAGTGAATCGTCTAGCGGGACATACGAGCAGTACTTC
CASSESSSGTYEQYF
>TRBJ1-2|TRBD1|TRBV3-1|many
TGTGCCAGCAGCCGCGGAGGACAGGGAGGAGGCTACACCTTC
CASSRGGQGGGYTF
>TRBJ2-7|TRBD2|TRBV19|.
TGTGCCAGTAGTATTGCGGGAGGCTCCTACGAGCAGTACTTC
CASSIAGGSYEQYF
>TRBJ1-1|.|TRBV30|.
TGTGCCTGGAGTGTCGGGTACATGAACACTGAAGCTTTCTTT
CAWSVGYMNTEAFF
>TRBJ2-1|.|TRBV7-2|many
TGTGCCAGCAGAAGGGCAGGGGCTTACAATGAGCAGTTCTTC
CASRRAGAYNEQFF
>TRBJ2-3|.|TRBV7-2|many
TGTGCCAGCAGCTTAGCCACAGATACGCAGTATTTT
CASSLATDTQYF
>TRBJ2-2|TRBD2|TRBV29-1|few
TGCAGCGTTGAAAAATCGGGGGGGGGCACCGGGGAGCTGTTTTTT
CSVEKSGGGTGELFF
>TRBJ2-7|TRBD2|TRBV6-5|many
TGTGCCAGCAGTTACGTGGGGGGACTAGAGTACGAGCAGTACTTC
CASSYVGGLEYEQYF
>TRBJ2-7|TRBD1|TRBV20-1|.
TGCAGTGCTAACCGAACCCCCGGACAGGGTCGGTCCTACGAGCAGTACTTC
CSANRTPGQGRSYEQYF
>TRBJ2-1|TRBD2|TRBV20-1|many
TGCAGTGCCAGGCAAGGGGCAGGGGGACTAGCTGACAGCTCCTACAATGAGCAGTTCTTC
CSARQGAGGLADSSYNEQFF